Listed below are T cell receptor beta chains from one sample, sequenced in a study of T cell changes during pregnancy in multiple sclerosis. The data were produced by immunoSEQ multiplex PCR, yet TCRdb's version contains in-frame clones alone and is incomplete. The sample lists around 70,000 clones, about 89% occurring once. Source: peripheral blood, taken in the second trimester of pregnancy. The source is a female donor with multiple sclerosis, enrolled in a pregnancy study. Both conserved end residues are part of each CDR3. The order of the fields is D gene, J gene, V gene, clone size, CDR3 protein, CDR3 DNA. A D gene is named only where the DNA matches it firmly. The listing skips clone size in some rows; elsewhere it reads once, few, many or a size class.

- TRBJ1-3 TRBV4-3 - CASSQDRSTGNTIYF TGCGCCAGCAGCCAAGATCGGTCGACTGGAAACACCATATATTTT
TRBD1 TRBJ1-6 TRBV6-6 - CASSLAGQRNSPLHF TGTGCCAGCAGCCTAGCGGGACAGAGAAATTCACCCCTCCACTTT
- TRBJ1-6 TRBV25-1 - CASSPEPGTSLNSPLHF TGTGCCAGCAGTCCCGAACCCGGGACTTCTCTAAATTCACCCCTCCACTTT
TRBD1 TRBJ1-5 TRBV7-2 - CASSPDRGSNQPQHF TGTGCCAGCAGCCCGGACAGGGGTAGCAATCAGCCCCAGCATTTT
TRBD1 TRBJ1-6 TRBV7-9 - CASSPQDRGYSPLHF TGTGCCAGCAGCCCTCAGGACAGGGGGTACTCACCCCTCCACTTT
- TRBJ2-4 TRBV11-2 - CASSAQSRGDIQYF TGTGCCAGCAGCGCGCAGTCCCGAGGAGACATTCAGTACTTC
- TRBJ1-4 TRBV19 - CASSIRLLATNEKLFF TGTGCCAGTAGTATCCGACTGCTTGCAACTAATGAAAAACTGTTTTTT
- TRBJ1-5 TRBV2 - CASSKQQGGVQPQHF TGTGCCAGCAGTAAACAACAGGGTGGAGTTCAGCCCCAGCATTTT
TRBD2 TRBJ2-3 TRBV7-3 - CASSFLAGGPGTDTQYF TGTGCCAGCAGCTTTTTAGCGGGGGGGCCTGGCACAGATACGCAGTATTTT
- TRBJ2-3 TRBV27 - CASSPPGLITDTQYF TGTGCCAGCAGTCCCCCGGGACTTATCACAGATACGCAGTATTTT
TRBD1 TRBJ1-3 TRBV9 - CASSVGTGASGNTIYF TGTGCCAGCAGCGTAGGGACAGGGGCGTCTGGAAACACCATATATTTT
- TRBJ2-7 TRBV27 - CASSFSFAGRSPLYEQYF TGTGCCAGCAGTTTCTCCTTCGCGGGGAGAAGTCCTCTTTACGAGCAGTACTTC
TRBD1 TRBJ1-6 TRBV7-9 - CASSFTGVFNSPLHF TGTGCCAGCAGCTTTACAGGGGTTTTTAATTCACCCCTCCACTTT
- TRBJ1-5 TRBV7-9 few CASSETQGRQPQHF TGTGCCAGCAGCGAGACCCAGGGGCGTCAGCCCCAGCATTTT
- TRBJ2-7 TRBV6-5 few CASSYSAGTYEQYF TGTGCCAGCAGTTACTCAGCCGGGACCTACGAGCAGTACTTC
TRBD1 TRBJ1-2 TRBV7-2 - CASSGTGAGWGYTF TGTGCCAGCAGCGGGACAGGGGCTGGGTGGGGCTACACCTTC
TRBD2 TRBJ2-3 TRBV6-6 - CASRRTSGVPTDTQYF TGTGCCAGCAGGAGGACTAGCGGGGTTCCCACAGATACGCAGTATTTT